This TCR beta chain is drawn from a study of blood T cell repertoires in COVID-19. How the authors handled the data: Amplification with reference gene primers provided the estimates of nucleated cell counts. Repertoires were generated with immunoSEQ multiplex PCR, while TCRdb's copy carries only in-frame clones and drops some. V, J and clone size derive from that table, while D and trimming were established from the DNA sequence. Here the sample spans around 200,000 clones, 88% being singletons. The CDR3 runs to 13 residues. The V end lost 3 bases, the J end lost 11 bases, and 14 bases lay between the germline ends. Germline loops: CDR1 LGHNA, CDR2 YSLEER.

The rearrangement links TRBV4-3 to TRBJ2-1, with a tentative D call TRBD2 (5 bases). This sequence originates from a man between 18 and 35 years old with active or convalescent COVID-19. Material for sequencing was peripheral blood. CDR3 protein: CASSQTPSGKQFF. In nucleotides, the CDR3 is TGCGCCAGCAGCCAGACGCCAAGCGGAAAGCAGTTCTTC.